These 9 T cell receptor beta chains originate from one sample sequenced in a study of blood T cell repertoires in COVID-19. Profiling relied on immunoSEQ multiplex PCR, and the TCRdb table lists in-frame clones only, not all of them. In the table there are approximately 190,000 clones, around 84% of which are singletons. The sequencing input was peripheral blood. These receptors came from a man in his thirties or forties with active or convalescent COVID-19.

The chain has TRBV6-5 and TRBJ1-5; 8 positions match TRBD1. After removal of 5 bases from V and 3 bases from J, the junction contained 6 bases not matched to a gene. The CDR3 contains 15 residues. CDR1 and CDR2 (germline): MNHEY, SVGAGI. CDR3 residues: CASSLQGANNQPQHF. The CDR3 region has the DNA TGTGCCAGCAGTCTCCAGGGGGCGAACAATCAGCCCCAGCATTTT.

This chain joins TRBV11-2 and TRBJ1-1, with D maybe TRBD1 (6 bases). The CDR3 contains 12 residues. In germline, CDR1 is SGHAT, CDR2 FQNNGV. V dropped 1 base and J dropped 11 bases, with 11 bases sitting between them. The CDR3 bases are TGTGCCAGCAGCTTAGGGGTGAGGGGGGCTTTCTTT. Protein product: CASSLGVRGAFF.

Here the CDR3 DNA reads TGTGCCAGCAGCGTAGAACAGGGTGGTGATTCACCCCTCCACTTT. Translating it yields CASSVEQGGDSPLHF. The V gene is TRBV9, the J gene TRBJ1-6; possible D gene TRBD1, 6 bases. V shed 0 bases and J shed 8 bases, with 12 bases lying between them. The CDR3 spans 15 residues. CDR1 is SGDLS, CDR2 YYNGEE, per germline.

The rearrangement links TRBV15 to TRBJ1-5; 11 bases align to TRBD1. The CDR3 consists of 20 residues. J gave up 2 bases and V 3 bases, and 15 bases lay outside the gene matches. Germline CDR1 LNHNV, CDR2 YYDKDF (reference sequence). CDR3 amino acids: CATSSPLGTGGFIGNQPQHF. CDR3 nucleotides: TGTGCCACCAGCAGTCCCTTAGGGACAGGGGGTTTTATTGGCAATCAGCCCCAGCATTTT.

The chain links TRBV19 to TRBJ1-5, with TRBD1 identical over 7 bases. CDR3 length: 16 residues. V lost 2 bases to trimming and J lost 6 bases; unmatched junction nucleotides: 10. Germline CDR1 reads LNHDA; CDR2 reads SQIVND (reference sequence). The CDR3 coding sequence is TGTGCCAGTAGTATATCTCCAGACAGGGTCCCTCAGCCCCAGCATTTT. It codes for CASSISPDRVPQPQHF.

The rearrangement links TRBV19 to TRBJ1-2; TRBD1 aligns across 8 bases. Germline V gene data show CDR1 as LNHDA and CDR2 as SQIVND (reference sequence). After removal of 4 bases from V and 6 bases from J, the junction contained 7 bases not matched to a gene. CDR3 length equals 14 residues. The CDR3 spells CASSRPQGAHGYTF. DNA for the CDR3: TGTGCCAGTAGTAGGCCCCAGGGGGCCCATGGCTACACCTTC.

This chain uses TRBV28 with TRBJ1-2; no definite D call. CDR3 length equals 13 residues. The V end was cut by 5 bases, the J end by 4 bases, with 11 bases between. Germline lookup yields CDR1 MDHEN and CDR2 SYDVKM. The CDR3 here is CASSLTRSYGYTF. In nucleotides, the CDR3 is TGTGCCAGCAGTCTCACACGATCCTATGGCTACACCTTC.

This clone was observed at least ten times. This chain connects TRBV11-2 to TRBJ2-1; a weak D match, TRBD1 (6 bases). Between the trimmed V and J ends, which lost 0 bases and 5 bases, there was a span of 14 bases. The CDR3 consists of 16 residues. Germline assignment: CDR1 SGHAT and CDR2 FQNNGV. The CDR3 loop is CASSLDLGQPNNEQFF. The CDR3 region has the DNA TGTGCCAGCAGCTTAGATTTAGGACAGCCTAACAATGAGCAGTTCTTC.

CDR3 sequence (DNA): TGTGCCAGCAGTGAAGTTAGCGGGAGTGGGAATTACAATGAGCAGTTCTTC. Its protein is CASSEVSGSGNYNEQFF. The rearrangement joins TRBV6-1 to TRBJ2-1, with TRBD2 matching 9 bases. Trimming at V came to 1 base and at J to 4 bases, leaving 8 bases not matched to a gene. CDR3 size: 17 residues. The germline gives CDR1 MNHNS, CDR2 SASEGT.